Presented here are 9 T cell receptor beta chains from one specimen sequenced in a study of T-cell memory formation after mild COVID-19. TCRdb redid the calling of the 5' RACE reads with MiXCR, one entry per CDR3 protein. Of approximately 190,000 distinct CDR3 sequences listed, 15% to 20% are singletons. Input material: PBMCs or a T cell subset sorted from them (not recorded which). The receptors here all came from an adult woman who had mild COVID-19 (a few samples of this study predate the infection). Cell type and time point are not known.

This CDR3 is CASRGSQQPQHF. CDR3 sequence (DNA): TGTGCCAGCAGGGGTTCTCAACAGCCCCAGCATTTT. The chain employs TRBV6-1 and TRBJ1-5; D gene ambiguous. With 6 bases removed from V and 7 bases from J, the gap between germline ends came to 10 bases. This CDR3 comprises 12 residues. Germline V gene sequence: CDR1 MNHNS, CDR2 SASEGT.

This clonotype was counted between two and nine times. This sequence joins TRBV4-3 and TRBJ2-3; D unclear. The CDR3 runs 14 residues. CDR1 is LGHNA and CDR2 is YSLEER in the germline V gene. V was cut by 0 bases and J by 3 bases, with 7 bases left in between. In nucleotides, the CDR3 is TGCGCCAGCAGCCAAGATTCCCAGACAGATACGCAGTATTTT. It translates to CASSQDSQTDTQYF.

The chain combines TRBV15 with TRBJ2-7; 7 nucleotides line up with TRBD1. With 6 bases clipped from V and 2 bases from J, the junction kept 1 base outside the gene matches. There are 12 residues in the CDR3. Per the germline V gene, CDR1 is LNHNV and CDR2 is YYDKDF (reference sequence). CDR3 nucleotides: TGTGCCACCAGGGGACAGACCTACGAGCAGTACTTC. Residues: CATRGQTYEQYF.

The chain uses TRBV7-6 and TRBJ2-3; TRBD1 aligns across 8 bases. From germline, CDR1 is SGHVS and CDR2 FNYEAQ. The CDR3 covers 17 residues. With V trimmed by 1 base and J by 1 base, 7 bases remained unmatched. The CDR3 loop is CASSLGGTGFRTDTQYF. The DNA of the CDR3 is TGTGCCAGCAGCTTAGGGGGGACAGGTTTCCGCACAGATACGCAGTATTTT.

This clonotype was seen a handful of times. The V gene is TRBV12-3 or TRBV12-4, the J gene TRBJ1-1; 8 bases match TRBD1. CDR3 length: 13 amino acids. V shed 6 bases, J shed 7 bases, and the junction held 7 bases outside the gene matches. The CDR3 DNA sequence: TGTGCCAGCAGGCCCCAGGGGGCGATTGAAGCTTTCTTT. This gives the protein CASRPQGAIEAFF.

This clonotype was seen a few times. The gene calls are TRBV5-1 and TRBJ1-1; 7 bases are a match to TRBD1. The germline V gene encodes CDR1 SGHRS and CDR2 YFSETQ. The V gene end was trimmed by 2 bases and the J gene end by 0 bases; junction bases not matched to a gene: 13. CDR3 length equals 18 residues. The CDR3 is CASSFGDRTMIMNTEAFF. The CDR3 DNA sequence: TGCGCCAGCAGCTTTGGGGACAGAACCATGATCATGAACACTGAAGCTTTCTTT.

The chain uses TRBV5-6 and TRBJ1-1; D is possibly TRBD1 (6 bases). Trimming cost V 7 bases and J 4 bases, with 14 bases left between them. Germline V gives CDR1 SGHDT, CDR2 YYEEEE. The CDR3 is 13 residues long. The CDR3 spells CASYPGGGTEAFF. The CDR3 DNA sequence: TGTGCCAGCTACCCGGGAGGGGGCACTGAAGCTTTCTTT. The complete variable domain, with remaining parts taken from reference TRBV5-6 and TRBJ1-1, reads DAGVTQSPTHLIKTRGQQVTLRCSPKSGHDTVSWYQQALGQGPQFIFQYYEEEERQRGNFPDRFSGHQFPNYSSELNVNALLLGDSALYLCASYPGGGTEAFFGQGTRLTVV.

This clonotype was counted only a few times. The genes are TRBV25-1 and TRBJ2-3, with TRBD2 identical over 8 bases. Germline CDR1 reads MGHDK; CDR2 reads SYGVNS. V gave up 9 bases and J gave up 2 bases; unmatched junction bases: 1. This CDR3 is built from 12 residues. As DNA, the CDR3 is TGTGCCAGTAGCGGGAACACAGATACGCAGTATTTT. Protein: CASSGNTDTQYF.

The chain uses TRBV12-3 or TRBV12-4 and TRBJ2-7, with 9 positions matching TRBD1. The CDR3 length is 16 residues. The junction had 5 bases not matched to a gene; V was cut back by 0 bases and J by 2 bases. CDR3 protein: CASSLATGTGTYEQYF. In DNA, the CDR3 is TGTGCCAGCAGTTTAGCCACCGGGACAGGGACCTACGAGCAGTACTTC.